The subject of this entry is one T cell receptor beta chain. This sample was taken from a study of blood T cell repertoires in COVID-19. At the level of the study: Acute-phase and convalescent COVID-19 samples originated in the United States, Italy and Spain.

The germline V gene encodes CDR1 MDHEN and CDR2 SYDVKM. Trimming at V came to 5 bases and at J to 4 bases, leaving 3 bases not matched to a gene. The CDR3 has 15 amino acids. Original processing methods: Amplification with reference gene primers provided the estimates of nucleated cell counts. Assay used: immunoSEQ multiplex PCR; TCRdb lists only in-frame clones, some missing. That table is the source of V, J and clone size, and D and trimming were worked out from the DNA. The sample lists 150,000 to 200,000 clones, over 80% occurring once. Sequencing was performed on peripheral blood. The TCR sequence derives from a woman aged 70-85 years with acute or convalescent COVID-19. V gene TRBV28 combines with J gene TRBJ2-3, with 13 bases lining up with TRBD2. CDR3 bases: TGTGCCAGCAGTGGACTAGCGGGAGACCCAGATACGCAGTATTTT. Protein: CASSGLAGDPDTQYF.